This TCR beta chain was recovered during a study of blood T cell repertoires in COVID-19. About the study: Samples of COVID-19 (acute and convalescent) were obtained from the United States, Italy and Spain. In each case, the material was cDNA or gDNA derived from T cells, B-cell-depleted T cells, or PBMCs.

Participants were aged roughly 18 to 89 years from approximately 23 US areas. Participants were placed into cohorts based on the clinical history they reported. The data were produced by immunoSEQ multiplex PCR, yet TCRdb's version contains in-frame clones alone and is incomplete. In the table there are about 210,000 clones, approximately 88% of which are singletons. The source of this sequence is a woman between 40 and 50 years old with acute COVID-19. Source material: PBMCs or T cells enriched from blood (not recorded which).

The CDR3 protein is CASRTSPGELFF. The CDR3 nucleotides read TGTGCCAGCAGAACTAGTCCCGGGGAGCTGTTTTTT. The chain has TRBV25-1 and TRBJ2-2, with D perhaps TRBD2 (5 bases). Looked up from germline, CDR1 is MGHDK and CDR2 is SYGVNS. The V end lost 6 bases, the J end lost 6 bases, and 8 bases lay between the germline ends. The CDR3 runs to 12 residues. The entire variable domain, with the rest obtained from reference TRBV25-1 and TRBJ2-2, is as follows: EADIYQTPRYLVIGTGKKITLECSQTMGHDKMYWYQQDPGMELHLIHYSYGVNSTEKGDLSSESTVSRIRTEHFPLTLESARPSHTSQYLCASRTSPGELFFGEGSRLTVL.